Following are 25 T cell receptor beta chains from one sample sequenced in a study of CXCR3-negative and CXCR3-positive naive CD8 T cells. Their specific antigens are unknown. General observations from the study: CXCR3-expressing naive cells carried TRB CDR3s more hydrophobic than those of CXCR3-negative naive cells.

Carrying UMI labels, the TRB cDNA libraries were prepared through 5' RACE. TCRdb reanalyzed the 5' RACE reads, giving one entry per CDR3 protein sequence and no DNA. The repertoire table contains around 65,000 distinct CDR3 sequences. The sample taken for sequencing was naive CXCR3+ CD8+ T cells from blood. Stated subset: CD45RO-CCR7+CD27+CD95- naive CD8+ T cells expressing CXCR3 (TNR3+). The receptors stem from a human donor in good health. Some clones in this sample may be carry-over from other donors' samples.

J is TRBJ2-7 and V is TRBV29-1; as DNA is missing, the TRBD1 call by TCRdb cannot be tested. Germline assignment: CDR1 SQVTM and CDR2 ANQGSEA. This CDR3 comprises 12 residues. CDR3 residues: CSVEQGAYEQYF.

This chain links TRBV4-3 with TRBJ2-5; TCRdb proposes TRBD2, but this gene call is untestable without DNA. CDR3 length: 15 residues. Germline CDR1 is LGHNA and CDR2 is YSLEER. CDR3 region: CASSGRLAGSETQYF.

This chain links TRBV28 with TRBJ2-5; TCRdb's assignment of TRBD1 cannot be checked, as there is no DNA. CDR1 is MDHEN, CDR2 SYDVKM, per germline. This CDR3 is 14 amino acids long. CDR3 in amino acids: CASSVRGGAETQYF. Together with reference TRBV28 and TRBJ2-5, the CDR3 gives the full variable domain: DVKVTQSSRYLVKRTGEKVFLECVQDMDHENMFWYRQDPGLGLRLIYFSYDVKMKEKGDIPEGYSVSREKKERFSLILESASTNQTSMYLCASSVRGGAETQYFGPGTRLLVL.

The chain uses TRBV29-1 and TRBJ2-1; TCRdb's assignment of TRBD2 cannot be checked, as there is no DNA. Germline CDR1 and CDR2: SQVTM and ANQGSEA. CDR3 length: 13 residues. CDR3: CSVDLADYNEQFF.

This chain links TRBV7-7 with TRBJ2-1; TCRdb returns TRBD1, unconfirmable since there is no DNA. The CDR3 contains 12 residues. Germline loops: CDR1 SSHAT, CDR2 FNYEAQ (reference sequence). The CDR3 is CASSLGGGEQFF.

The chain has TRBV6-5 and TRBJ1-2; TCRdb reports TRBD1, a call that lacks DNA to check it against. CDR1 is MNHEY and CDR2 is SVGAGI in the germline V gene. The CDR3 is 14 residues long. The CDR3 is CASSRDRGFEGYTF.

V gene TRBV6-5 combines with J gene TRBJ1-2. The CDR3 has 14 amino acids. The germline gives CDR1 MNHEY, CDR2 SVGAGI. CDR3 sequence reads: CASSYGGSGGGYTF.

The V call is TRBV29-1, the J call TRBJ1-4. CDR3 size: 13 residues. Germline CDR1 is SQVTM and CDR2 is ANQGSEA. The CDR3 loop reads CSVLLGPNEKLFF.

The V call is TRBV14, the J call TRBJ2-1; TCRdb's D gene call, TRBD1, goes unchecked for lack of DNA. The CDR3 sequence is 17 residues long. Germline assignment: CDR1 SGHDN and CDR2 FVKESK. The CDR3 spells CASSNPVGALLNNEQFF. Combining the CDR3 with reference TRBV14 and TRBJ2-1 gives the whole variable domain EAGVTQFPSHSVIEKGQTVTLRCDPISGHDNLYWYRRVMGKEIKFLLHFVKESKQDESGMPNNRFLAERTGGTYSTLKVQPAELEDSGVYFCASSNPVGALLNNEQFFGPGTRLTVL.

V usage is TRBV4-1 and J usage is TRBJ2-3; TCRdb selects TRBD2, and the lack of DNA leaves this call unchecked. Germline-derived CDR1 and CDR2 are MGHRA and YSYEKL. The CDR3 is 15 residues long. CDR3: CASSETSGRTDTQYF.

The chain is built from TRBV7-6 and TRBJ1-5; TCRdb names TRBD1, which stays unverified in the absence of DNA. Germline V CDR1 and CDR2: SGHVS, FNYEAQ. The length of the CDR3 is 14 residues. CDR3 sequence: CASSPLSRSEPQHF.

The chain links TRBV10-3 to TRBJ1-1; the TCRdb D gene call, TRBD1, has no DNA to confirm it. Per the germline V gene, CDR1 is ENHRY and CDR2 is SYGVKD. The CDR3 runs to 16 residues. This chain's CDR3 is CAISEKDRGIGTEAFF.

The chain couples TRBV12-3 or TRBV12-4 to TRBJ2-5. CDR3 length: 11 residues. This chain's CDR3 is CASSLKETQYF.

V and J are TRBV7-9 and TRBJ2-1; there is no DNA to check the TCRdb D call of TRBD2. Looked up from germline, CDR1 is SEHNR and CDR2 is FQNEAQ (reference sequence). The CDR3 loop spans 15 amino acids. This CDR3 reads CASSLRLEGHNEQFF. The whole variable domain, filled in from reference TRBV7-9 and TRBJ2-1, reads DTGVSQNPRHKITKRGQNVTFRCDPISEHNRLYWYRQTLGQGPEFLTYFQNEAQLEKSRLLSDRFSAERPKGSFSTLEIQRTEQGDSAMYLCASSLRLEGHNEQFFGPGTRLTVL.

The chain carries TRBV21-1 and TRBJ2-3; the D gene TCRdb calls, TRBD1, cannot be checked with no DNA. TRBV21-1 is described as a pseudogene. CDR3 length equals 19 residues. This chain's CDR3 is CASSACTTARRERAGTQYF.

The gene calls are TRBV29-1 and TRBJ2-1; TCRdb proposes TRBD1, but this gene call is untestable without DNA. Germline V gene sequence: CDR1 SQVTM, CDR2 ANQGSEA. This CDR3 is built from 14 residues. CDR3 sequence reads: CSVEARGIYNEQFF.

The gene calls are TRBV7-2 and TRBJ1-4; TCRdb picks TRBD1, but there is no DNA to check that call. This CDR3 region has 15 residues. Germline CDR1 is SGHTA and CDR2 is FQGNSA. The CDR3 loop is CASSRTGGLDEKLFF.

V and J are TRBV9 and TRBJ1-2; the D call from TCRdb, TRBD1, cannot be confirmed without DNA. Germline V gene sequence: CDR1 SGDLS, CDR2 YYNGEE. This CDR3 spans 14 amino acids. CDR3 protein: CASGGTPANYGYTF.

V and J are TRBV7-3 and TRBJ2-1; the D call of TRBD2 rests on TCRdb alone, since no DNA is present to check it. Germline V gives CDR1 SGHTA, CDR2 FQGTGA. There are 15 residues in the CDR3. The CDR3 here is CASSPDPGTSVEQFF. Full variable domain (rest looked up from reference TRBV7-3 and TRBJ2-1): GAGVSQTPSNKVTEKGKYVELRCDPISGHTALYWYRQSLGQGPEFLIYFQGTGAADDSGLPNDRFFAVRPEGSVSTLKIQRTERGDSAVYLCASSPDPGTSVEQFFGPGTRLTVL.

The chain combines TRBV10-3 with TRBJ1-5. The length of the CDR3 is 11 residues. Germline CDR1 is ENHRY and CDR2 is SYGVKD. This chain's CDR3 is CAIPSNQPQHF.

V gene TRBV5-1 combines with J gene TRBJ2-7. Per germline, CDR1 SGHRS and CDR2 YFSETQ. This CDR3 spans 14 amino acids. The CDR3 is CASSLTWDPYEQYF. Drawing the rest from reference TRBV5-1 and TRBJ2-7, the complete variable domain is KAGVTQTPRYLIKTRGQQVTLSCSPISGHRSVSWYQQTPGQGLQFLFEYFSETQRNKGNFPGRFSGRQFSNSRSEMNVSTLELGDSALYLCASSLTWDPYEQYFGPGTRLTVT.

The chain couples TRBV29-1 to TRBJ2-3; TCRdb names TRBD1, which stays unverified in the absence of DNA. This CDR3 has 18 amino acids. The germline V gene has CDR1 SQVTM and CDR2 ANQGSEA. The CDR3 reads CSALAGQAAQGSTDTQYF.

V gene TRBV14 combines with J gene TRBJ1-2; TCRdb reports TRBD1, a call that lacks DNA to check it against. From germline, CDR1 is SGHDN and CDR2 FVKESK. The CDR3 loop spans 15 amino acids. The CDR3 protein is CASSHPEAGHYGYTF.

CDR3 amino acids: CASSSSGDPDTQYF. The chain couples TRBV18 to TRBJ2-3; TCRdb indicates TRBD2, and absent DNA this call remains unverified. The CDR3 runs 14 residues. Germline lookup yields CDR1 KGHSH and CDR2 LQKENI.

This chain connects TRBV7-9 to TRBJ1-1; no DNA is available, so the TRBD1 call from TCRdb remains unchecked. Germline CDR1 and CDR2: SEHNR and FQNEAQ (reference sequence). The CDR3 runs to 15 residues. The CDR3 loop reads CASSLGQGAETEAFF.